The source of this TCR beta chain is a study of CD4+ T cells in melanoma (dated by TCRdb to the early 2020s). Background for the entire study: The study examined neoantigen-specific CD4+ T cells in human melanoma.

Preparation of the library involved the immunoSEQ multiplex PCR assay. TCRdb provides this immuneACCESS table in a form limited to in-frame rearrangements. Some clones are lacking; in checked studies, under half of them reflect an unresolved V gene, and why the rest are absent is not known. A total of about 55,000 clones appear in this sample, roughly 69% of them only once. The biggest ten clones account for roughly 4.8% of the sample. The donors were melanoma patients. This clone occurred many times. No cognate antigen has been identified for it. Base qualities were left out, and no much larger clone turns up one base away. V and J are trimmed by 1 base and 3 bases, and the gene matches miss 8 bases of the junction. The CDR1 and CDR2 encoded by the germline V gene (reference sequence) are GTSNPN and SVGIG. The cysteine opens and the phenylalanine closes a CDR3 of 16 amino acids. Of the read, only the CDR3 DNA is kept; its 48 bases are in frame from base 1.

Broad study findings and their caveats: According to the report, neoantigen-specific CD4+ T cells in melanoma displayed diverse differentiation states. Neoantigen-specific CD4+ T cells were reported to be correlated with the function of CD8+ T cells, macrophages and B cells.

The rearrangement joined TRBV30 to TRBJ1-4; 7 nucleotides in the junction match TRBD1. The sequenced sample consisted of tumor tissue. The TCR was taken from a human donor with melanoma. The bases are TGTGCCTGGAGTGCCCTAGGGGGCAGGGCTAATGAAAAACTGTTTTTT. It is translated as CAWSALGGRANEKLFF.